One sample yielded the 23 T cell receptor beta chains listed below, sequenced in a study of T cell responses to AZD1222 COVID-19 vaccine. Here immunoSEQ multiplex PCR was the method, and the copy in TCRdb shows in-frame clones only, minus some. The sample consists of more than 95,000 clones, about 88% of them appearing once. The material sequenced was peripheral blood, taken on day 0 of AZD1222 vaccination. The receptors were sampled from an adult in good health.

The chain recombines TRBV19 with TRBJ2-1, with D tentatively TRBD1 (7 bases). The V and J ends lost 3 bases and 6 bases respectively, with 15 bases between them. Germline V gene sequence: CDR1 LNHDA, CDR2 SQIVND (reference sequence). The CDR3 is 15 residues long. The CDR3: CASSIRQGGFNEQFF. In DNA form, the CDR3 reads TGTGCCAGTAGTATCCGTCAGGGGGGATTCAATGAGCAGTTCTTC.

The CDR3 nucleotides read TGTGCCAGCAGCCTAGGACTAGCAGGGGCAGATACGCAGTATTTT. Protein product: CASSLGLAGADTQYF. The genes are TRBV3-1 (or the pseudogene TRBV3-2) and TRBJ2-3; 8 bases are a match to TRBD2. The germline V gene has CDR1 LGHDT and CDR2 YNNKEL (reference sequence). The CDR3 is made up of 15 amino acids. J lost 4 bases, V lost 4 bases, and 7 bases had no gene match.

V gene TRBV6-2 or TRBV6-3 combines with J gene TRBJ1-5; D gene unclear. Germline V lookup: CDR1 MNHEY, CDR2 SVGEGT. The CDR3 length is 15 residues. Trimming cost V 2 bases and J 0 bases, with 8 bases left between them. CDR3 nucleotides: TGTGCCAGCAGTTACCACCAGTATAGCAATCAGCCCCAGCATTTT. Its translation is CASSYHQYSNQPQHF.

The gene calls are TRBV24-1 and TRBJ1-2; no firm D call. This CDR3 has 13 amino acids. CDR1 KGHDR and CDR2 SFDVKD come from the germline V gene. The V and J ends lost 3 bases and 8 bases respectively, with 12 bases between them. CDR3 DNA: TGTGCCACCAGTGATCCTCTCATGGGGGGCTACACCTTC. It specifies CATSDPLMGGYTF.

This clone was counted a single time. V usage is TRBV18 and J usage is TRBJ2-1; 8 bases line up with TRBD2. V trimming: 9 bases; J trimming: 9 bases; junction bases outside the gene matches: 10. The length of the CDR3 is 13 residues. CDR1 and CDR2 from the germline V gene are KGHSH and LQKENI. The CDR3, as DNA: TGTGCCAGTCAAGGACAGAGCGGGAGTGAGCAGTTCTTC. It encodes CASQGQSGSEQFF.

This sequence joins TRBV7-2 and TRBJ1-5, with D perhaps TRBD1 (6 bases). Germline V lookup: CDR1 SGHTA, CDR2 FQGNSA. The V end lost 5 bases, the J end lost 4 bases, and 15 bases lay between the germline ends. This CDR3 has 15 residues. The CDR3 DNA sequence: TGTGCCAGCAGCCGCTCCGGGACAAATAATCAGCCCCAGCATTTT. Translated: CASSRSGTNNQPQHF.

Note on this clone: Other DNA sequences of this sample code for an identical CDR3. The V gene is TRBV11-2, the J gene TRBJ1-4; D uncertain. Between the trimmed V and J ends, which lost 5 bases and 0 bases, there was a span of 10 bases. This CDR3 is 15 amino acids long. Germline assignment: CDR1 SGHAT and CDR2 FQNNGV. The DNA for the CDR3 is TGTGCCAGCAGCCTTGGCGGTTCAACTAATGAAAAACTGTTTTTT. It yields the protein CASSLGGSTNEKLFF.

V usage is TRBV25-1 and J usage is TRBJ1-3; weak D call: TRBD1 (5 bases). Per germline, CDR1 MGHDK and CDR2 SYGVNS. V lost 5 bases and J 4 bases, leaving 15 bases between the germline ends. This CDR3 is built from 15 residues. The CDR3 loop is CASSPNVRQGNTIYF. CDR3 sequence (DNA): TGTGCCAGCAGTCCGAACGTGAGACAGGGAAACACCATATATTTT.

J is TRBJ2-7 and V is TRBV2, with 11 bases fitting TRBD1. The CDR3 extends over 15 amino acids. Losses at the gene ends were 2 bases for V and 4 bases for J; bases not matched to a gene: 4. Germline values: CDR1 SNHLY, CDR2 FYNNEI. CDR3 region: CASSETGQGGYEQYF. CDR3 sequence (DNA): TGTGCCAGCAGTGAAACGGGACAGGGGGGATACGAGCAGTACTTC. The full variable domain, rest sourced from reference TRBV2 and TRBJ2-7, is EPEVTQTPSHQVTQMGQEVILRCVPISNHLYFYWYRQILGQKVEFLVSFYNNEISEKSEIFDDQFSVERPDGSNFTLKIRSTKLEDSAMYFCASSETGQGGYEQYFGPGTRLTVT.

The chain is built from TRBV7-2 and TRBJ2-2; 7 positions match TRBD2. The J segment lost 2 bases and the V segment lost 2 bases, leaving 8 bases of the junction unmatched. The CDR3 sequence is 17 residues long. Per germline, CDR1 SGHTA and CDR2 FQGNSA. The CDR3 DNA reads TGTGCCAGCAGCTTATTTGGAGCGGGGAGTAACACCGGGGAGCTGTTTTTT. It specifies CASSLFGAGSNTGELFF.

The chain combines TRBV28 with TRBJ1-2, with D unresolved. V was cut by 5 bases and J by 8 bases, with 18 bases left in between. This CDR3 has 14 residues. The germline CDR1 and CDR2 sequences are MDHEN and SYDVKM. CDR3 nucleotide sequence: TGTGCCAGCAGTCCCCCGATGGTATTTCGGGGCTACACCTTC. This codes for CASSPPMVFRGYTF.

The rearrangement links TRBV13 to TRBJ1-1; 7 bases are shared with TRBD1. V was clipped by 3 bases and J by 3 bases; unmatched bases: 13. CDR3 size: 17 residues. The germline V gene has CDR1 PRHDT and CDR2 FYEKMQ (reference sequence). CDR3 DNA: TGTGCCAGCAGCTTCTCTAACAGGGGCCCAAGAGACACTGAAGCTTTCTTT. Its protein is CASSFSNRGPRDTEAFF. The variable domain in full, completed from reference TRBV13 and TRBJ1-1, reads AAGVIQSPRHLIKEKRETATLKCYPIPRHDTVYWYQQGPGQDPQFLISFYEKMQSDKGSIPDRFSAQQFSDYHSELNMSSLELGDSALYFCASSFSNRGPRDTEAFFGQGTRLTVV.

A few counts support this clone. J is TRBJ2-2 and V is TRBV11-2; no firm D call. V was trimmed by 5 bases and J by 6 bases, leaving 13 bases between them. Germline CDR1 SGHAT, CDR2 FQNNGV. The CDR3 contains 14 residues. In DNA form, the CDR3 reads TGTGCCAGCAGCCCCCCCTCGTTTGCCGGGGAGCTGTTTTTT. This codes for CASSPPSFAGELFF.

The chain has TRBV5-8 and TRBJ1-1, with D perhaps matching TRBD1 (6 bases). The V end was cut by 5 bases, the J end by 1 base, with 9 bases between. The CDR3 totals 13 residues. Germline values: CDR1 SGHTS, CDR2 YDEGEE. The CDR3 protein is CASRWTANTEAFF. The CDR3 bases are TGTGCCAGCAGATGGACAGCGAACACTGAAGCTTTCTTT.

This clone is a singleton in its sample. The J gene is TRBJ2-3, the V gene TRBV9; 7 positions agree with TRBD1. Per the germline V gene, CDR1 is SGDLS and CDR2 is YYNGEE. There are 17 residues in the CDR3. V was clipped by 2 bases and J by 0 bases; unmatched bases: 9. This CDR3 reads CASSVQGVGPSTDTQYF. The CDR3 bases are TGTGCCAGCAGCGTGCAGGGGGTCGGCCCTAGCACAGATACGCAGTATTTT.

The chain joins TRBV2 to TRBJ1-3, with D hard to call. The CDR3 runs to 14 residues. CDR1 and CDR2 from the germline V gene are SNHLY and FYNNEI. Trimming shortened V by 9 bases and J by 0 bases, and 12 bases separated the two germline ends. This CDR3 reads CARSSGDSGNTIYF. In DNA form, the CDR3 reads TGTGCCAGATCTTCAGGAGACTCTGGAAACACCATATATTTT.

The chain links TRBV19 to TRBJ1-3; D is perhaps TRBD1 (5 bases). Between the trimmed V and J ends, which lost 1 base and 0 bases, there was a span of 7 bases. The germline CDR1 and CDR2 sequences are LNHDA and SQIVND (reference sequence). This CDR3 is built from 15 residues. The DNA for the CDR3 is TGTGCCAGTAGTATAGCGGGGACCTCTGGAAACACCATATATTTT. It encodes CASSIAGTSGNTIYF.

CDR3 DNA: TGTGCCAGCAGCTACCGGGACGGAAGCTCCTATAATTCACCCCTCCACTTT. This translates into CASSYRDGSSYNSPLHF. The gene calls are TRBV5-8 and TRBJ1-6; TRBD1 is a possible D gene (5 bases). Deletions cut 3 bases from V and 0 bases from J, with 13 bases between. The germline CDR1 and CDR2 sequences are SGHTS and YDEGEE. The CDR3 sequence is 17 residues long. The variable domain in full, with the rest retrieved from reference TRBV5-8 and TRBJ1-6, is EAGVTQSPTHLIKTRGQQATLRCSPISGHTSVYWYQQALGLGLQFLLWYDEGEERNRGNFPPRFSGRQFPNYSSELNVNALELEDSALYLCASSYRDGSSYNSPLHFGNGTRLTVT.

The genes are TRBV5-1 and TRBJ2-2; D gene uncertain. The CDR3 runs 15 residues. V lost 2 bases to trimming and J lost 5 bases, with 13 bases between them. Germline V CDR1 and CDR2: SGHRS, YFSETQ. The CDR3 DNA reads TGCGCCAGCAGCTTTTATATCCCATCGACCGGGGAGCTGTTTTTT. Amino acids: CASSFYIPSTGELFF.

This chain uses TRBV7-2 with TRBJ1-2; TRBD1 is a possible D gene (5 bases). Germline V CDR1 and CDR2: SGHTA, FQGNSA. This CDR3 is 14 amino acids long. V gave up 2 bases and J gave up 5 bases, with 12 bases separating them. CDR3: CASSLSGQPYGYTF. The CDR3 region has the DNA TGTGCCAGCAGCTTATCGGGGCAACCTTATGGCTACACCTTC.

The chain joins TRBV5-1 to TRBJ1-1; no clear D. This CDR3 region has 14 residues. Germline-derived CDR1 and CDR2 are SGHRS and YFSETQ. Trimming left V 4 bases short and J 1 base short, with 11 bases between. CDR3 nucleotides: TGCGCCAGCAGCCCCCAGTCCGCGAACACTGAAGCTTTCTTT. Its protein product is CASSPQSANTEAFF.

The J gene is TRBJ2-1, the V gene TRBV6-5; possibly TRBD2 for D (7 bases). The CDR3 contains 16 residues. CDR1 MNHEY and CDR2 SVGAGI come from the germline V gene. V was trimmed by 0 bases and J by 7 bases, leaving 16 bases between them. CDR3 DNA sequence: TGTGCCAGCAGTTACTCTGGGGGGGGGCCAAGGAATGAGCAGTTCTTC. It translates to CASSYSGGGPRNEQFF.

This rearrangement joins TRBV27 to TRBJ1-5; 9 bases are a match to TRBD1. V was clipped by 3 bases and J by 6 bases; unmatched bases: 9. Germline V gene data show CDR1 as MNHEY and CDR2 as SMNVEV (reference sequence). This CDR3 has 16 amino acids. CDR3 coding DNA: TGTGCCAGCAGTTTTCACAGGGGGCGCGTTGGTCAGCCCCAGCATTTT. Translated, it gives CASSFHRGRVGQPQHF.